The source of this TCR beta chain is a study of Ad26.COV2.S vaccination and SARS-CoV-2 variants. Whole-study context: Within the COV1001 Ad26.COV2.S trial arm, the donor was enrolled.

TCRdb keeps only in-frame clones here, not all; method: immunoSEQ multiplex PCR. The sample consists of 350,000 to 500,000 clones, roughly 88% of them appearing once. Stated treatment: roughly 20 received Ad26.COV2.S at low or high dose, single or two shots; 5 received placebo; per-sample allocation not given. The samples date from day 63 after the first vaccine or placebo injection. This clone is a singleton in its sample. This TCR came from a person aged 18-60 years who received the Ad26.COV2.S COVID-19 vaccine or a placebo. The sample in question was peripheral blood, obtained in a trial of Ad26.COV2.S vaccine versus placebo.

The CDR3 sequence: CASSYSSGGNSYEQYF. CDR3 nucleotide sequence: TGTGCCAGCAGTTACTCCAGCGGGGGGAACTCCTACGAGCAGTACTTC. This sequence joins TRBV6-2 or TRBV6-3 and TRBJ2-7, with 9 bases aligning to TRBD2. The CDR3 has 16 amino acids. Looked up from germline, CDR1 is MNHEY and CDR2 is SVGEGT. Trimming at V came to 0 bases and at J to 0 bases, leaving 3 bases not matched to a gene.